This paragraph covers one T cell receptor beta chain sequence. Its target is unknown. This entry belongs to a study of T cell responses to AZD1222 COVID-19 vaccine. The CDR3 covers 16 residues. Germline CDR1 and CDR2: SGHRS and YFSETQ. Trimming cost V 0 bases and J 3 bases; bases outside gene matches: 7. Assay used: immunoSEQ multiplex PCR; TCRdb lists only in-frame clones, some missing. This table holds about 120,000 clones, 87% found once. Regarding the study as a whole: Once two AZD1222 doses were given, Spike-specific TCR breadth and depth went up. Repertoire sampling happened only post peak T cell response.

This rearrangement joins TRBV5-1 to TRBJ2-7, with 9 bases fitting TRBD1. This receptor was taken from an adult in good health. The source material was peripheral blood, sampled on day 0 of AZD1222 vaccination. The CDR3 region has the DNA TGCGCCAGCAGCTTGGGGCCAGGACAGGGGAACTACGAGCAGTACTTC. It specifies CASSLGPGQGNYEQYF. The variable domain in full, completed from reference TRBV5-1 and TRBJ2-7, reads KAGVTQTPRYLIKTRGQQVTLSCSPISGHRSVSWYQQTPGQGLQFLFEYFSETQRNKGNFPGRFSGRQFSNSRSEMNVSTLELGDSALYLCASSLGPGQGNYEQYFGPGTRLTVT.